This T cell receptor beta chain was sequenced for a study of Ad26.COV2.S vaccination and SARS-CoV-2 variants. Study overall: In the study, Ad26.COV2.S was injected intramuscularly once, or twice 56 days apart.

Treatment meaning: some 19 received Ad26.COV2.S at low or high dose, single or two shots; 5 received placebo; per-sample allocation not given. Samples analyzed were those drawn on day 63 after the first vaccine or placebo injection. Whoever gave the sample was an adult aged 18-55 years in Boston. Its platform was an Ad26 vector, and its expressed antigen was Wuhan-strain SARS-CoV-2 spike. CDR1 and CDR2 (germline): LGHNA, YSLEER. This CDR3 contains 14 residues. Trimming shortened V by 3 bases and J by 1 base, and 9 bases separated the two germline ends. Some clones are missing from TCRdb's copy, which holds only in-frame ones; the method was immunoSEQ multiplex PCR. The sample lists 350,000 to 400,000 clones, around nine tenths seen once, with 3% to 3.5% in the top ten.

The V gene is TRBV4-3, the J gene TRBJ1-1, with no clear D. The source is a person between 18 and 65 years old who received the Ad26.COV2.S COVID-19 vaccine or a placebo. The sequences come from peripheral blood, collected in a trial of Ad26.COV2.S vaccine versus placebo. In nucleotides, the CDR3 is TGCGCCAGCAGCCAGGATACAGCGAACACTGAAGCTTTCTTT. It codes for CASSQDTANTEAFF.